These 23 T cell receptor beta chains share one sample of origin, sequenced in a study of PD-L1 blockade in urothelial cancer. Assay: immunoSEQ multiplex PCR; the TCRdb copy retains only in-frame clones and omits some. Of approximately 38,000 clones listed, around four fifths are singletons. The material was PBMCs, obtained around atezolizumab (anti-PD-L1) treatment. These receptors were collected from a man in his sixties with urothelial cancer.

The chain carries TRBV7-2 and TRBJ2-7; tentative D call: TRBD2 (6 bases). Germline V lookup: CDR1 SGHTA, CDR2 FQGNSA. The germline V and J ends were trimmed by 5 bases and 1 base, with 12 bases remaining between them. The CDR3 spans 14 residues. The CDR3 protein is CASSPGLQSYEQYF. In DNA, the CDR3 is TGTGCCAGCAGCCCGGGACTCCAATCCTACGAGCAGTACTTC.

The V and J genes are TRBV28 and TRBJ1-5; D unresolved. The germline V gene encodes CDR1 MDHEN and CDR2 SYDVKM. Deletions cut 2 bases from V and 1 base from J, with 18 bases between. This CDR3 contains 18 residues. The CDR3 DNA is TGTGCCAGCAGTTTAACCCCTGTCTTGGCAGAAAGCAATCAGCCCCAGCATTTT. This codes for CASSLTPVLAESNQPQHF. The variable domain in full, completed from reference TRBV28 and TRBJ1-5, reads DVKVTQSSRYLVKRTGEKVFLECVQDMDHENMFWYRQDPGLGLRLIYFSYDVKMKEKGDIPEGYSVSREKKERFSLILESASTNQTSMYLCASSLTPVLAESNQPQHFGDGTRLSIL.

The chain combines TRBV19 with TRBJ1-5; a weak D match, TRBD1 (5 bases). Germline values: CDR1 LNHDA, CDR2 SQIVND (reference sequence). The CDR3 extends over 15 amino acids. Trimming stripped 4 bases from V and 2 bases from J, with 12 bases between. CDR3 sequence reads: CASSSGAGGNQPQHF. Here the CDR3 DNA reads TGTGCCAGTAGTAGCGGGGCGGGGGGCAATCAGCCCCAGCATTTT.

The genes are TRBV5-1 and TRBJ1-2, with D possibly matching TRBD1 (5 bases). This CDR3 is built from 13 residues. Per the germline V gene, CDR1 is SGHRS and CDR2 is YFSETQ. V lost 0 bases to trimming and J lost 6 bases, with 9 bases between them. CDR3 residues: CASSLEGQDGYTF. The CDR3 DNA reads as TGCGCCAGCAGCTTGGAGGGGCAGGATGGCTACACCTTC.

This clone was detected only once. The CDR3 region has the DNA TGCGCCAGCAGTGAGAACCTAGCGGGAGGGTTGGGCAATGAGCAGTTCTTC. It codes for CASSENLAGGLGNEQFF. This rearrangement joins TRBV10-1 to TRBJ2-1, with 12 bases that match TRBD2. The J segment lost 6 bases and the V segment lost 2 bases, leaving 8 bases of the junction unmatched. This CDR3 is 17 amino acids long. In germline, CDR1 is WNHNN, CDR2 SYGVQD (reference sequence).

The chain carries TRBV27 and TRBJ2-5; the D is unclear. The ends were cut back, 5 bases at V and 2 bases at J, with 3 bases in the middle. Looked up from germline, CDR1 is MNHEY and CDR2 is SMNVEV (reference sequence). The CDR3 is 11 residues long. In DNA, the CDR3 is TGTGCCAGCAGTCCGCAAGAGACCCAGTACTTC. Translated: CASSPQETQYF.

CDR3 amino acids: CASSFGGQAYEQYF. The CDR3 region has the DNA TGTGCCAGCAGCTTCGGGGGACAGGCCTACGAGCAGTACTTC. The chain couples TRBV11-2 to TRBJ2-7; TRBD1 agrees at 8 bases. J gave up 2 bases and V 3 bases, and 3 bases lay outside the gene matches. This CDR3 spans 14 amino acids. Germline CDR1 and CDR2: SGHAT and FQNNGV. Full variable domain (remainder filled in from reference TRBV11-2 and TRBJ2-7): EAGVAQSPRYKIIEKRQSVAFWCNPISGHATLYWYQQILGQGPKLLIQFQNNGVVDDSQLPKDRFSAERLKGVDSTLKIQPAKLEDSAVYLCASSFGGQAYEQYFGPGTRLTVT.

This chain joins TRBV14 and TRBJ1-3; D gene ambiguous. The germline V gene has CDR1 SGHDN and CDR2 FVKESK. The V end lost 1 base, the J end lost 0 bases, and 16 bases lay between the germline ends. The CDR3 is 18 amino acids. CDR3 protein: CASSQGIDFHHSGNTIYF. CDR3 in DNA: TGTGCCAGCAGCCAAGGTATTGACTTCCACCACTCTGGAAACACCATATATTTT.

The J gene is TRBJ2-2, the V gene TRBV19; D possibly corresponds to TRBD2 (7 bases). In germline, CDR1 is LNHDA, CDR2 SQIVND (reference sequence). This CDR3 is 17 amino acids long. Trimming left V 3 bases short and J 3 bases short, with 17 bases between. CDR3 coding DNA: TGTGCCAGTAGTATGGCCTGGGCGGGGGCCTACACCGGGGAGCTGTTTTTT. Encoded protein: CASSMAWAGAYTGELFF.

V usage is TRBV18 and J usage is TRBJ1-2, with D tentatively TRBD1 (5 bases). The CDR3 is 14 amino acids. The V end was cut by 2 bases, the J end by 6 bases, with 13 bases between. CDR1 is KGHSH, CDR2 LQKENI, per germline. CDR3 bases: TGTGCCAGCTCACCAGGGGCGGATAGCAATGGCTACACCTTC. Its protein product is CASSPGADSNGYTF.

This chain links TRBV4-2 with TRBJ2-1; 7 bases fit TRBD2. The CDR3 spans 14 residues. From germline, CDR1 is LGHNA and CDR2 YNFKEQ. V dropped 4 bases and J dropped 4; count of bases not matched to a gene: 4. Written as DNA, the CDR3 is TGTGCCAGCAGCCGGCGGGAGACTTACAATGAGCAGTTCTTC. Its protein is CASSRRETYNEQFF.

This sequence joins TRBV27 and TRBJ2-7; the match to TRBD1 covers 9 bases. J lost 2 bases, V lost 3 bases, and 2 bases had no gene match. Germline-derived CDR1 and CDR2 are MNHEY and SMNVEV (reference sequence). CDR3 size: 14 residues. The CDR3 DNA is TGTGCCAGCAGTTTGGGACAGGGCCCCTACGAGCAGTACTTC. Translation gives CASSLGQGPYEQYF.

This clone was recorded only once. V and J are TRBV19 and TRBJ1-4, with TRBD1 identical over 10 bases. Germline CDR1 and CDR2: LNHDA and SQIVND (reference sequence). CDR3 length equals 16 residues. Germline trimming cut 7 bases from V and 8 bases from J; bases unmatched to any gene: 13. This CDR3 reads CASNTPGTGASEKLFF. For the CDR3, the DNA is TGTGCCAGTAATACACCCGGGACAGGGGCAAGCGAAAAACTGTTTTTT.

This clone was recorded only once. The chain uses TRBV5-4 and TRBJ2-3; TRBD2 matches 7 bases. CDR1 and CDR2 from the germline V gene are SGHNT and YYREEE (reference sequence). The length of the CDR3 is 16 residues. The V gene end was trimmed by 2 bases and the J gene end by 4 bases; junction bases not matched to a gene: 10. As DNA, the CDR3 is TGTGCCAGCAGCTTAATGGGTGGCGGGGGAGCAGATACGCAGTATTTT. Its translation is CASSLMGGGGADTQYF.

This chain connects TRBV28 to TRBJ2-1, with TRBD2 matching 7 bases. Germline values: CDR1 MDHEN, CDR2 SYDVKM. V was clipped by 3 bases and J by 7 bases; unmatched bases: 15. The CDR3 is 17 residues long. The CDR3 spells CASSLSLAWEGTNEQFF. CDR3 nucleotide sequence: TGTGCCAGCAGTTTGTCCCTCGCATGGGAGGGCACAAATGAGCAGTTCTTC.

V and J are TRBV5-1 and TRBJ2-7; TRBD2 might be the D (5 bases). This CDR3 spans 11 amino acids. The germline V gene encodes CDR1 SGHRS and CDR2 YFSETQ. Trimming took 5 bases from V and 6 from J, leaving 9 bases between them. The CDR3 sequence: CASRSGVEQYF. CDR3 in DNA: TGCGCCAGCAGATCCGGGGTCGAGCAGTACTTC.

V and J are TRBV19 and TRBJ2-3, with D perhaps matching TRBD1 (6 bases). Germline V lookup: CDR1 LNHDA, CDR2 SQIVND (reference sequence). Trimming removed 5 bases from V and 2 bases from J, with 11 bases in between. This CDR3 has 14 residues. In nucleotides, the CDR3 is TGTGCCAGTAGTCTCGGACAGCCCACAGATACGCAGTATTTT. Amino acid sequence: CASSLGQPTDTQYF.

This clone was detected only a few times. The CDR3 region has the DNA TGTGCCAGCAGTTCGACAGTGTTGAGCGGGTACGAGCAGTACTTC. Translation: CASSSTVLSGYEQYF. The genes are TRBV28 and TRBJ2-7; a weak D match, TRBD2 (6 bases). Looked up from germline, CDR1 is MDHEN and CDR2 is SYDVKM. Trimming left V 4 bases short and J 4 bases short, with 17 bases between. The CDR3 extends over 15 amino acids.

The chain is built from TRBV5-1 and TRBJ2-1; 9 nucleotides align to TRBD1. The CDR3 totals 15 residues. J gave up 3 bases and V 4 bases, and 5 bases lay outside the gene matches. CDR1 is SGHRS, CDR2 YFSETQ, per germline. CDR3 loop: CASSKGQGYYNEQFF. The CDR3 DNA reads TGCGCCAGCAGCAAGGGACAGGGTTACTACAATGAGCAGTTCTTC.

The chain employs TRBV5-1 and TRBJ2-1, with 9 bases matching TRBD1. Germline-derived CDR1 and CDR2 are SGHRS and YFSETQ. The CDR3 runs 14 residues. The V gene end was trimmed by 4 bases and the J gene end by 10 bases; junction bases not matched to a gene: 9. The CDR3, as DNA: TGCGCCAGCAGCGACCCACAGGGGGCAGGGGAGCAGTTCTTC. This gives the protein CASSDPQGAGEQFF.

The genes are TRBV5-5 and TRBJ2-7; 7 nucleotides match TRBD1. V trimming: 0 bases; J trimming: 2 bases; junction bases outside the gene matches: 8. The germline V gene has CDR1 SGHKS and CDR2 YYEKEE (reference sequence). The CDR3 has 16 amino acids. The CDR3 DNA follows: TGTGCCAGCAGCTTGGGGGTGGGGACAGCCGCCTACGAGCAGTACTTC. As protein: CASSLGVGTAAYEQYF.

The chain links TRBV6-6 to TRBJ2-1; tentative D call: TRBD1 (6 bases). Germline loops: CDR1 MNHNY, CDR2 SVGAGI (reference sequence). Trimming pared 2 bases from V and 6 bases from J, leaving 11 bases between. The CDR3 runs to 14 residues. CDR3 sequence reads: CASSYPHRVNEQFF. Here the CDR3 DNA reads TGTGCCAGCAGTTACCCCCACAGGGTCAATGAGCAGTTCTTC.

This chain connects TRBV7-9 to TRBJ2-1; a possible D gene is TRBD2 (6 bases). The CDR3 has 15 residues. The V gene's germline CDR1 is SEHNR and CDR2 FQNEAQ (reference sequence). Trimming left V 1 base short and J 5 bases short, with 12 bases between. As DNA, the CDR3 is TGTGCCAGCAGCTTAGACGGTCTAGCGAACAATGAGCAGTTCTTC. Its protein product is CASSLDGLANNEQFF.